The 22 T cell receptor beta chains below were found in one sample sequenced in a study of technical replicates of blood from several donors. Clones were read by immunoSEQ multiplex PCR, and TCRdb kept only the in-frame ones, dropping some. The data hold roughly 79,000 clones, with roughly 77% observed a single time. The source material was PBMCs. These receptors were obtained from a human donor in good health. Some clones in this sample may be carry-over from other donors' samples.

This clone was seen just once. The V call is TRBV27, the J call TRBJ1-1; D not resolved. Germline-derived CDR1 and CDR2 are MNHEY and SMNVEV (reference sequence). The CDR3 length is 13 residues. The ends were cut back, 8 bases at V and 1 base at J, with 11 bases in the middle. For the CDR3, the DNA is TGTGCCAGCCGATTAGTCCGGAACACTGAAGCTTTCTTT. It encodes CASRLVRNTEAFF.

V usage is TRBV5-5 and J usage is TRBJ2-7; 11 bases align to TRBD2. The CDR3 runs 15 residues. Germline CDR1 reads SGHKS; CDR2 reads YYEKEE (reference sequence). J was trimmed by 4 bases and V by 4 bases; bases with no gene match: 7. CDR3 region: CASSQDTSGSYEQYF. CDR3 nucleotides: TGTGCCAGCAGCCAAGATACTAGCGGGAGTTACGAGCAGTACTTC.

This rearrangement joins TRBV29-1 to TRBJ2-7; 7 bases map to TRBD1. CDR3 length: 15 residues. In germline, CDR1 is SQVTM, CDR2 ANQGSEA. J was trimmed by 0 bases and V by 6 bases; bases with no gene match: 11. For the CDR3, the DNA is TGCAGCGTAGAGTACAGGGGTCCCAGCTCCTACGAGCAGTACTTC. This codes for CSVEYRGPSSYEQYF.

This clone was seen more than once but under ten times. V is TRBV6-4 and J is TRBJ2-3; 10 nucleotides align to TRBD2. There are 15 residues in the CDR3. Unmatched junction bases numbered 4, after V lost 3 bases and J lost 4 bases. The germline CDR1 and CDR2 sequences are MRHNA and SNTAGT. In DNA, the CDR3 is TGTGCCAGCAGTGAAACTAGCGGGATTTCAGATACGCAGTATTTT. Its translation is CASSETSGISDTQYF.

This sequence joins TRBV5-4 and TRBJ2-2; 10 bases agree with TRBD1. The V gene end was trimmed by 3 bases and the J gene end by 6 bases; junction bases not matched to a gene: 5. The CDR3 spans 15 residues. CDR1 and CDR2 from the germline V gene are SGHNT and YYREEE (reference sequence). The CDR3 DNA is TGTGCCAGCAGCTACTCCGGGACAGGGGCCGGGGAGCTGTTTTTT. It specifies CASSYSGTGAGELFF. The full variable domain, rest sourced from reference TRBV5-4 and TRBJ2-2, is ETGVTQSPTHLIKTRGQQVTLRCSSQSGHNTVSWYQQALGQGPQFIFQYYREEENGRGNFPPRFSGLQFPNYSSELNVNALELDDSALYLCASSYSGTGAGELFFGEGSRLTVL.

The chain employs TRBV4-2 and TRBJ2-3; 9 bases map to TRBD2. The germline gives CDR1 LGHNA, CDR2 YNFKEQ. V dropped 0 bases and J dropped 4; count of bases not matched to a gene: 8. CDR3 length equals 17 residues. This chain's CDR3 is CASSQELGGGGADTQYF. CDR3 bases: TGTGCCAGCAGCCAAGAACTTGGCGGCGGGGGGGCAGATACGCAGTATTTT.

This clone was observed a handful of times. The gene calls are TRBV13 and TRBJ2-5; D remains unclear. The CDR3 has 15 amino acids. CDR1 is PRHDT and CDR2 is FYEKMQ in the germline V gene (reference sequence). Trimming left V 2 bases short and J 2 bases short, with 12 bases between. Written as DNA, the CDR3 is TGTGCCAGCAGCTTATTGAAAGGAGAGCAAGAGACCCAGTACTTC. This encodes CASSLLKGEQETQYF.

This sequence joins TRBV13 and TRBJ1-3, with a possible D match to TRBD1 (6 bases). This CDR3 contains 16 residues. From germline, CDR1 is PRHDT and CDR2 FYEKMQ (reference sequence). V lost 2 bases to trimming and J lost 0 bases, with 11 bases between them. The CDR3 bases are TGTGCCAGCAGCTTAAGGGGGTCCTCCTCTGGAAACACCATATATTTT. Translation gives CASSLRGSSSGNTIYF.

This clone was seen once. The V and J genes are TRBV6-5 and TRBJ1-1; no reliable D call. Germline-derived CDR1 and CDR2 are MNHEY and SVGAGI. This CDR3 has 11 amino acids. V was clipped by 3 bases and J by 11 bases, with 10 bases between them. Written as DNA, the CDR3 is TGTGCCAGCAGTTATGGGCTTGATGCTTTCTTT. Translated: CASSYGLDAFF.

The chain carries TRBV7-2 and TRBJ1-5, with D maybe TRBD1 (5 bases). The CDR3 consists of 13 residues. Germline V lookup: CDR1 SGHTA, CDR2 FQGNSA. Trimming took 5 bases from V and 6 from J, leaving 11 bases between them. Here the CDR3 DNA reads TGTGCCAGCAGCCCCCAGGGAGGTCAGCCCCAGCATTTT. Translating it yields CASSPQGGQPQHF.

This rearrangement joins TRBV9 to TRBJ2-1, with D maybe TRBD1 (5 bases). The CDR3 runs to 16 residues. V was cut by 1 base and J by 3 bases, with 14 bases left in between. The germline gives CDR1 SGDLS, CDR2 YYNGEE. This chain's CDR3 is CASSVSREQHYNEQFF. The DNA for the CDR3 is TGTGCCAGCAGCGTATCCAGGGAACAACACTACAATGAGCAGTTCTTC.

The chain recombines TRBV19 with TRBJ2-5, with 10 bases lining up with TRBD1. CDR1 and CDR2 (germline): LNHDA, SQIVND (reference sequence). The trim removed 5 bases at V and 7 bases at J, leaving 10 bases unmatched. The CDR3 has 15 residues. CDR3 amino acids: CASSSRQGAGGTQYF. CDR3 nucleotide sequence: TGTGCCAGTAGTTCCAGACAGGGGGCCGGCGGGACCCAGTACTTC.

CDR3 amino acids: CASSGGQGPEQYF. In nucleotides, the CDR3 is TGTGCCAGCAGCGGGGGACAGGGTCCCGAGCAGTACTTC. The chain joins TRBV4-2 to TRBJ2-7, with 9 bases that match TRBD1. V gave up 5 bases and J gave up 6 bases; unmatched junction bases: 5. This CDR3 is built from 13 residues. CDR1 and CDR2 from the germline V gene are LGHNA and YNFKEQ.

The CDR3 DNA is TGTGCCAGCAGCTTCCACCGCTTACTTAAGACAGGGACTGAAGCTTTCTTT. It translates to CASSFHRLLKTGTEAFF. V usage is TRBV7-8 and J usage is TRBJ1-1; 7 positions agree with TRBD1. The junction had 15 bases not matched to a gene; V was cut back by 3 bases and J by 5 bases. The CDR3 length is 17 residues. Germline CDR1 reads SGHVS; CDR2 reads FQNEAQ.

The chain links TRBV10-2 to TRBJ2-7; 9 nucleotides line up with TRBD1. This CDR3 has 19 amino acids. The germline V gene has CDR1 WSHSY and CDR2 SAAADI. The V gene end was trimmed by 1 base and the J gene end by 0 bases; junction bases not matched to a gene: 13. The CDR3 spells CASSEWGQGGRPSSYEQYF. CDR3 in DNA: TGCGCCAGCAGTGAGTGGGGACAGGGTGGCCGTCCGAGCTCCTACGAGCAGTACTTC.

The genes are TRBV7-9 and TRBJ1-4; the D gene is possibly TRBD1 (6 bases). Germline values: CDR1 SEHNR, CDR2 FQNEAQ (reference sequence). V was shortened by 7 bases and J by 2 bases, with 11 bases between the two germline ends. This CDR3 spans 14 amino acids. The CDR3 loop is CASTQGLTNEKLFF. The CDR3 DNA reads as TGTGCCAGCACCCAGGGGCTTACTAATGAAAAACTGTTTTTT.

V gene TRBV27 combines with J gene TRBJ2-7; 11 bases are a match to TRBD1. The junction had 2 bases not matched to a gene; V was cut back by 1 base and J by 3 bases. The CDR3 contains 15 residues. In germline, CDR1 is MNHEY, CDR2 SMNVEV (reference sequence). In DNA, the CDR3 is TGTGCCAGCAGTTTATGGGGACAGGGGGTCTACGAGCAGTACTTC. Translating gives CASSLWGQGVYEQYF.

This clone was observed a few times. The chain couples TRBV14 to TRBJ2-3, with D possibly matching TRBD2 (5 bases). Germline V gene data show CDR1 as SGHDN and CDR2 as FVKESK. The V and J ends lost 4 bases and 10 bases respectively, with 15 bases between them. The CDR3 is made up of 13 amino acids. CDR3: CASSPFAGVAQYF. The CDR3 bases are TGTGCCAGCAGCCCATTTGCGGGTGTGGCGCAGTATTTT.

The sample holds a few counts of this clone. V usage is TRBV6-1 and J usage is TRBJ1-5; 8 nucleotides match TRBD1. Germline assignment: CDR1 MNHNS and CDR2 SASEGT. The CDR3 contains 12 residues. Trimming removed 4 bases from V and 12 bases from J; junction bases left unmatched: 5. The CDR3 region has the DNA TGTGCCAGCAGTGGTGGGACAGGCGGCCAGCATTTT. As protein: CASSGGTGGQHF.

The chain employs TRBV6-1 and TRBJ2-3; TRBD2 matches at 13 bases. V lost 4 bases, J lost 4 bases, and 8 bases stayed unmatched. Germline CDR1 MNHNS, CDR2 SASEGT. This CDR3 is built from 17 residues. DNA of the CDR3: TGTGCCAGCAGTGGCCCGACTAGCGGGGGGATCGCAGATACGCAGTATTTT. It yields the protein CASSGPTSGGIADTQYF.

CDR3 nucleotide sequence: TGTGCCAGCAGTGTCTGGGCCTCTGGGGCCAACGTCCTGACTTTC. Its translation is CASSVWASGANVLTF. The V and J genes are TRBV2 and TRBJ2-6; no firm D call. CDR1 is SNHLY and CDR2 is FYNNEI in the germline V gene. The CDR3 totals 15 residues. Deletions cut 4 bases from V and 0 bases from J, with 7 bases between.

The chain uses TRBV7-6 and TRBJ2-2; D may be TRBD1 (5 bases). The CDR3 has 17 residues. Germline lookup yields CDR1 SGHVS and CDR2 FNYEAQ. Trimming removed 1 base from V and 4 bases from J, with 16 bases in between. The CDR3 region is CASSLVSGSPVTGELFF. Written as DNA, the CDR3 is TGTGCCAGCAGCTTAGTTTCAGGGTCCCCAGTCACCGGGGAGCTGTTTTTT.